This T cell receptor (beta chain) was sequenced for a study of CD8 T cells in Susac syndrome. In its sample, this clonotype was seen once. Roughly 0.45 to 1 ug RNA was reverse transcribed with random hexamers. A multiplex approach, immunoSEQ multiplex PCR, amplified TCR beta CDR3 across 54 Vbeta and 13 Jbeta. Each CDR3 protein is one row after TCRdb ran MiXCR on the immunoSEQ multiplex PCR reads. The data show 110,000 or so distinct CDR3 sequences, approximately 91% seen once. Germline V gene lookup returns CDR1 DFQATT and CDR2 SNEGSKA (reference sequence). V gave up 3 bases and J gave up 8 bases, with 14 bases separating them. The CDR3 contains 13 residues. While serving as controls, healthy donors were matched for age and sex. Both CD4+ and CD8+ T cells were negatively isolated, and TEMRA cells underwent FACS enrichment.

The chain couples TRBV20-1 to TRBJ2-1; D is possibly TRBD2 (5 bases). The origin of this receptor is a human donor in good health. Sequencing used CD4+ T cells from PBMCs. CDR3 region: CSASLTIGDEQFF. Written as DNA, the CDR3 is TGCAGTGCTAGCTTGACCATCGGGGATGAGCAGTTCTTC.